The 8 T cell receptor beta chains given below trace back to one sample, sequenced in a study of blood T cells in healthy people across ages. Combining a sample-barcoded 5' primer with a J-beta primer mix, a second PCR ran for roughly 7 to 11 cycles. Each CDR3 protein gets one entry after TCRdb re-called the 5' RACE reads with MiXCR. The sample lists hundreds of thousands of distinct CDR3 sequences; around two fifths were seen once. The sample consisted of blood. Receptor source: a man aged 60 to 75 in good health.

This clonotype was counted between two and nine times. This chain joins TRBV5-1 and TRBJ1-2; a weak D match, TRBD1 (6 bases). CDR1 is SGHRS and CDR2 is YFSETQ in the germline V gene. V gave up 0 bases and J gave up 5 bases, with 14 bases separating them. The CDR3 length is 15 residues. CDR3 nucleotides: TGCGCCAGCAGCTTGGTTGCGGCAGGGGAATATGGCTACACCTTC. Translation: CASSLVAAGEYGYTF.

The chain combines TRBV24-1 with TRBJ2-1, with D unresolved. Trimming took off 4 bases at V and 6 bases at J, with 21 bases between the two ends. The CDR3 has 17 amino acids. Germline CDR1 and CDR2: KGHDR and SFDVKD. The CDR3 DNA is TGTGCCACCAGTGAGCCCGACGGGCTTATACGCTTCAATGAGCAGTTCTTC. Protein product: CATSEPDGLIRFNEQFF.

The rearrangement links TRBV5-1 to TRBJ1-4; D is unclear. V was clipped by 1 base and J by 0 bases, with 7 bases between them. Germline V gives CDR1 SGHRS, CDR2 YFSETQ. The CDR3 totals 15 residues. Here the CDR3 DNA reads TGCGCCAGCAGCTTGATATCAGCAACTAATGAAAAACTGTTTTTT. It encodes CASSLISATNEKLFF.

The count of this clonotype is one. The chain joins TRBV6-2 or TRBV6-3 to TRBJ2-6; 7 nucleotides match TRBD2. The CDR3 runs 20 residues. Trimming at V came to 1 base and at J to 1 base, leaving 13 bases not matched to a gene. Germline V lookup: CDR1 MNHEY, CDR2 SVGEGT. CDR3 residues: CASSYLVGRATISGANVLTF. The CDR3 coding sequence is TGTGCCAGCAGTTACTTGGTAGGGAGGGCTACTATTTCTGGGGCCAACGTCCTGACTTTC.

The chain links TRBV7-9 to TRBJ2-3; 7 bases map to TRBD2. Germline V gene lookup returns CDR1 SEHNR and CDR2 FQNEAQ (reference sequence). CDR3 length: 15 amino acids. V dropped 1 base and J dropped 4; count of bases not matched to a gene: 5. The chain's CDR3 is CASSLGLAAADTQYF. The CDR3 nucleotides are TGTGCCAGCAGCTTAGGTCTAGCGGCTGCAGATACGCAGTATTTT.

The chain joins TRBV3-1 to TRBJ2-7; D possibly matches TRBD1 or TRBD2 (5 bases each). The CDR3 extends over 14 amino acids. Germline V gives CDR1 LGHDT, CDR2 YNNKEL (reference sequence). V was trimmed by 5 bases and J by 2 bases, leaving 13 bases between them. CDR3 residues: CASSFGGAPYEQYF. CDR3 in DNA: TGTGCCAGCAGCTTTGGGGGAGCACCCTACGAGCAGTACTTC.

Regarding this clonotype: The junction does not match germline at one end; this may be a read error. This chain joins TRBV4-3 and TRBJ2-3, with 8 bases aligning to TRBD1. The germline V gene encodes CDR1 LGHNA and CDR2 YSLEER. The CDR3 runs 14 residues. Written as DNA, the CDR3 is TGCGCCAGCAGCCAAGATGCAGGGACAGGTACGCAGTATTTT. As protein: CASSQDAGTGTQYF.

This clonotype occurred many times. The gene calls are TRBV7-2 and TRBJ1-1, with a tentative D call TRBD1 (6 bases). CDR1 is SGHTA and CDR2 is FQGNSA in the germline V gene. Trimming took off 2 bases at V and 2 bases at J, with 21 bases between the two ends. The CDR3 covers 18 residues. The CDR3 reads CASSLLGSVRQVNTEAFF. CDR3 DNA sequence: TGTGCCAGCAGCTTATTGGGTAGCGTCCGACAGGTTAACACTGAAGCTTTCTTT.